The T cell receptor beta chain described here comes from a study of T cell responses to AZD1222 COVID-19 vaccine. Study-level points and caveats: The repertoires were collected only after the peak T cell response. Vaccination with two AZD1222 doses was followed by a rise in Spike-specific TCR breadth and depth. Seropositive at baseline were only six AZD1222 recipients.

Method: immunoSEQ multiplex PCR; TCRdb's copy keeps in-frame clones and lacks some. Here the sample spans about 78,000 clones, just over 90% being singletons. For this clone: Its target is unknown.

The germline CDR1 and CDR2 sequences are SGDLS and YYNGEE. V dropped 0 bases and J dropped 5 bases, with 9 bases sitting between them. The CDR3 consists of 15 residues. The genes are TRBV9 and TRBJ1-6, with TRBD1 as a possible D gene (6 bases). The TCR sequence derives from an adult who received the AZD1222 COVID-19 vaccine. Sequencing was performed on peripheral blood, taken 28 days after the second AZD1222 dose. CDR3 protein: CASSVGSGDNSPLHF. The CDR3 bases are TGTGCCAGCAGCGTAGGTTCAGGGGATAATTCACCCCTCCACTTT.